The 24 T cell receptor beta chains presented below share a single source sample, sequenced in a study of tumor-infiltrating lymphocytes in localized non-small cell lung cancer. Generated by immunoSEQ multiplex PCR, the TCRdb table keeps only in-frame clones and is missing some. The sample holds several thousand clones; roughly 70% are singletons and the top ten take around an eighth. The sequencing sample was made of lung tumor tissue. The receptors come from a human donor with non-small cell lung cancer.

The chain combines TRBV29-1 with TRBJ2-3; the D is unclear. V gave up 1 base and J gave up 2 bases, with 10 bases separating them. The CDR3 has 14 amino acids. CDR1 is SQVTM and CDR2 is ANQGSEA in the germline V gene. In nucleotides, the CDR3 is TGCAGCGTTGAAGGCCAGGCCTTCACAGATACGCAGTATTTT. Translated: CSVEGQAFTDTQYF.

The DNA of the CDR3 is TGTGCCAGCAGCTTCCGGAGCGGCCTCTCCTACGAGCAGTACTTC. Translation gives CASSFRSGLSYEQYF. The chain links TRBV7-6 to TRBJ2-7; TRBD2 is a possible D gene (5 bases). The CDR3 sequence is 15 residues long. Trimming shortened V by 3 bases and J by 0 bases, and 12 bases separated the two germline ends. From germline, CDR1 is SGHVS and CDR2 FNYEAQ. The variable domain in full, completed from reference TRBV7-6 and TRBJ2-7, reads GAGVSQSPRYKVTKRGQDVALRCDPISGHVSLYWYRQALGQGPEFLTYFNYEAQQDKSGLPNDRFSAERPEGSISTLTIQRTEQRDSAMYRCASSFRSGLSYEQYFGPGTRLTVT.

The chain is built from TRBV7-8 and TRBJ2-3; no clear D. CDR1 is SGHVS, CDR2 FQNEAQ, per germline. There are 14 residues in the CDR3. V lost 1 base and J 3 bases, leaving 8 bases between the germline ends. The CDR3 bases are TGTGCCAGCAGCTTAGTACTCTCGACAGATACGCAGTATTTT. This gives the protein CASSLVLSTDTQYF.

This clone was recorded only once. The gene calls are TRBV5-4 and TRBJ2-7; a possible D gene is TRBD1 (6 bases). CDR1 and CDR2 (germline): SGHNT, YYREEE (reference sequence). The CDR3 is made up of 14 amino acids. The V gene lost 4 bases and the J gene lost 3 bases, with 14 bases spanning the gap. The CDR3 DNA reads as TGTGCCAGCAGCCTACAGGGCGAAGTCTACGAGCAGTACTTC. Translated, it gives CASSLQGEVYEQYF.

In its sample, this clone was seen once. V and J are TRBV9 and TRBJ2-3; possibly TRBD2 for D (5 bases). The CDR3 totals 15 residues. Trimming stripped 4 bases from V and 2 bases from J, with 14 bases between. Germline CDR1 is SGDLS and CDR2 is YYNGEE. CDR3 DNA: TGTGCCAGCAGCTCTCGGACTGGCCCCACAGATACGCAGTATTTT. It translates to CASSSRTGPTDTQYF.

CDR3 in DNA: TGCGCCAGCAGTTCCCATACCTCCGGGACAGGGAACACTGAAGCTTTCTTT. Translating it yields CASSSHTSGTGNTEAFF. V and J are TRBV10-2 and TRBJ1-1, with 8 nucleotides matching TRBD1. V was pared by 5 bases and J by 1 base, with 12 bases of the junction left unmatched. Germline V lookup: CDR1 WSHSY, CDR2 SAAADI. This CDR3 is built from 17 residues.

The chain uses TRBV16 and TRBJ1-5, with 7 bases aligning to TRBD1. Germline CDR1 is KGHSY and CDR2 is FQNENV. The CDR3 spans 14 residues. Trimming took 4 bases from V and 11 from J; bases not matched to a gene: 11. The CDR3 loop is CASSPNSGTDAQHF. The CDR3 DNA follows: TGTGCCAGCAGCCCCAACTCCGGGACAGATGCCCAGCATTTT.

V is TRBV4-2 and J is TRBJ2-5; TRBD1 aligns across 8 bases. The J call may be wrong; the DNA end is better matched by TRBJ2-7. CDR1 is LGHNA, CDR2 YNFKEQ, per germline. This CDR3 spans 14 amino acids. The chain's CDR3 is CASSQPGQAPEQYF. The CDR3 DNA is TGTGCCAGCAGCCAACCGGGACAGGCGCCCGAGCAGTACTTC.

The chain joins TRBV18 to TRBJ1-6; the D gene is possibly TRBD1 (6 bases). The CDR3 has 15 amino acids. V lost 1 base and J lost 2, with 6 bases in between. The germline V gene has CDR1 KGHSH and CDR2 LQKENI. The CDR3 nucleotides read TGTGCCAGCTCACCACAGGGGGCCTATAATTCACCCCTCCACTTT. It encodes CASSPQGAYNSPLHF.

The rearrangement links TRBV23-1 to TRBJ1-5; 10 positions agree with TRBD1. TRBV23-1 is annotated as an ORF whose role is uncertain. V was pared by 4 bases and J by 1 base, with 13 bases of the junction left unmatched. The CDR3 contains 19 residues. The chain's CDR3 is CASSLTDRGRFPSNQPQHF. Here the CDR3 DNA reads TGCGCCAGCAGTCTTACCGACAGGGGGCGGTTTCCCAGCAATCAGCCCCAGCATTTT.

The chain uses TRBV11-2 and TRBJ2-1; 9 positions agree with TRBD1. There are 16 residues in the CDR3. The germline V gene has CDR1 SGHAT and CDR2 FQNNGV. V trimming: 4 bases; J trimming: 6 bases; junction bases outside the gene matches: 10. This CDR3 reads CASSSFRDRDSNEQFF. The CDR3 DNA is TGTGCCAGCAGCTCATTCCGGGACAGGGACTCCAATGAGCAGTTCTTC.

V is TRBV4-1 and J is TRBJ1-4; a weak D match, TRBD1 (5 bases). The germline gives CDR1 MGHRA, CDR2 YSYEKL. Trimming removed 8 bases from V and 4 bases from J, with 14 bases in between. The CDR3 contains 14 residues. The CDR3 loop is CASAYRSLNEKLFF. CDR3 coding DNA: TGCGCCAGCGCCTACAGGAGTCTTAATGAAAAACTGTTTTTT.

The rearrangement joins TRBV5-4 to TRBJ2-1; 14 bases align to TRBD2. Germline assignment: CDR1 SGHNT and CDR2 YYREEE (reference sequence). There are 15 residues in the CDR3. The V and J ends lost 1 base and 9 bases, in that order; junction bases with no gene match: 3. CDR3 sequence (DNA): TGTGCCAGCAGCTTGCGACTAGCGGGGGGGTTTGAGCAGTTCTTC. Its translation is CASSLRLAGGFEQFF.

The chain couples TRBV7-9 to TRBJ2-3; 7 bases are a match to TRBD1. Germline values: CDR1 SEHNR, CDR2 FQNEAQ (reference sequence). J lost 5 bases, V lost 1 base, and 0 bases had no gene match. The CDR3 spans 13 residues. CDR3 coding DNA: TGTGCCAGCAGCTTAGGACAGGGAGATACGCAGTATTTT. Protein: CASSLGQGDTQYF.

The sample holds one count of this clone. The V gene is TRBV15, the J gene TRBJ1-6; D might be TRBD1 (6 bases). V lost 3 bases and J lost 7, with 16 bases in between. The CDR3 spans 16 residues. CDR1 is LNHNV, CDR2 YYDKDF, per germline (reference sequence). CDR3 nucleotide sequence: TGTGCCACCAGCAGGGTAACAGGGACGGGGAATTCACCCCTCCACTTT. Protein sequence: CATSRVTGTGNSPLHF.

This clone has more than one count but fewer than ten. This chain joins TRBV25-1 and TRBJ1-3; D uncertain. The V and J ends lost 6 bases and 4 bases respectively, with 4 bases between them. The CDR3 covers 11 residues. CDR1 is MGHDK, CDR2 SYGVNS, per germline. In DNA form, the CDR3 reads TGTGCCAGCAGAGAGGGAAACACCATATATTTT. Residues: CASREGNTIYF.

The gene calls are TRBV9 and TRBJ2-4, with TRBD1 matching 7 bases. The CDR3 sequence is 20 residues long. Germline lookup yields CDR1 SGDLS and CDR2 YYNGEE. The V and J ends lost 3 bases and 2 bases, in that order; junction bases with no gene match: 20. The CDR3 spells CASSERRGQAASLTKNIQYF. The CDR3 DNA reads TGTGCCAGCAGCGAGAGGAGAGGACAGGCGGCCTCTCTAACCAAAAACATTCAGTACTTC.

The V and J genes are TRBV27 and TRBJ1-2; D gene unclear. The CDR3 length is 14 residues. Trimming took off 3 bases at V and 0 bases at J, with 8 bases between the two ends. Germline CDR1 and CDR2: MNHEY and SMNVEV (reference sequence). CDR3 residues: CASSLRASNYGYTF. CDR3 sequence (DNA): TGTGCCAGCAGTTTGAGGGCCTCTAACTATGGCTACACCTTC.

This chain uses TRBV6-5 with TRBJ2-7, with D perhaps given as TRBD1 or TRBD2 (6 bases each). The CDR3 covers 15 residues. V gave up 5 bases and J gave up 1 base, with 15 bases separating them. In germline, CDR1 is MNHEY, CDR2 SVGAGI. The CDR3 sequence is CASSRGGRGSYEQYF. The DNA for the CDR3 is TGTGCCAGCAGTCGAGGGGGGCGCGGGTCCTACGAGCAGTACTTC.

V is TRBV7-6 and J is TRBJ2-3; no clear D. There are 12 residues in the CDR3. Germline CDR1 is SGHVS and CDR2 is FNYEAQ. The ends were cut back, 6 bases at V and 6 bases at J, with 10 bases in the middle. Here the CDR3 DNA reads TGTGCCAGCAGGACCGTCGCGGATACGCAGTATTTT. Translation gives CASRTVADTQYF.

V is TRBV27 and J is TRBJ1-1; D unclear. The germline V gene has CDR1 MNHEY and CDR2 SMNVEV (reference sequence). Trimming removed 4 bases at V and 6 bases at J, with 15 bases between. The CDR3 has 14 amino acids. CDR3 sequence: CASSWESGFAEAFF. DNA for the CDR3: TGTGCCAGCAGTTGGGAGAGCGGTTTCGCTGAAGCTTTCTTT.

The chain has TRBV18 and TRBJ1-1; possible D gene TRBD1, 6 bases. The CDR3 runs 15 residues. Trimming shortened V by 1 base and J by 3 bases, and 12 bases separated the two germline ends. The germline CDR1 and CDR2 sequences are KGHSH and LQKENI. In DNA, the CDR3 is TGTGCCAGCTCACCACGGTCCTCAGGGGACACTGAAGCTTTCTTT. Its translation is CASSPRSSGDTEAFF.

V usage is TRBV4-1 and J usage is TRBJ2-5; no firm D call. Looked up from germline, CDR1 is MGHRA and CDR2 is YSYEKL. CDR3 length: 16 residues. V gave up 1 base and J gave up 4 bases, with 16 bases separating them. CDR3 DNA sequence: TGCGCCAGCAGCCAAGGGGCCCCCCGGGTGCGAGAGACCCAGTACTTC. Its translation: CASSQGAPRVRETQYF.

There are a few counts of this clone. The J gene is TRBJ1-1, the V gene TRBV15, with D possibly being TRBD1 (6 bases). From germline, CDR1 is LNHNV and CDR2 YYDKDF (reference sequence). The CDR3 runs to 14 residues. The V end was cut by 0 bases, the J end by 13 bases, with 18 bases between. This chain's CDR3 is CATSRDGGAGAVFF. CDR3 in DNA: TGTGCCACCAGCAGAGATGGGGGAGCAGGGGCGGTTTTCTTT.